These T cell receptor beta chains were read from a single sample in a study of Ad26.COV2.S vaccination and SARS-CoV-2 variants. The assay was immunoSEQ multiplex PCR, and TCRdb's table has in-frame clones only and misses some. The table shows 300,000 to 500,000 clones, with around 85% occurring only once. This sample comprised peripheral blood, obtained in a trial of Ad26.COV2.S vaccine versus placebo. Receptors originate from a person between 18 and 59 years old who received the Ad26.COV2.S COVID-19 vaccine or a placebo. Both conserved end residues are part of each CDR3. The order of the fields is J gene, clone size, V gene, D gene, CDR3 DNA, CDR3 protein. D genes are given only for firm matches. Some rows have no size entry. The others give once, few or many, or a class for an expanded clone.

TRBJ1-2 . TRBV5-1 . TGCGCCAGCAGCGGGTCCCAGGAGGGAGGCTATGGCTACACCTTC CASSGSQEGGYGYTF
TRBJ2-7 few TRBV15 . TGTGCCACCAGCAGAGATCAAGGGGGGGAGTACGAGCAGTACTTC CATSRDQGGEYEQYF
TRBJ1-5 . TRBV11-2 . TGTGCCAGCAGCGGGACCGCTGGGAATCAGCCCCAGCATTTT CASSGTAGNQPQHF
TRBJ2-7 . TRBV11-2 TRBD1 TGTGCCAGCCGACGGGACAGGGGGTTCGACGAGCAGTACTTC CASRRDRGFDEQYF
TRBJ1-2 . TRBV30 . TGTGCCTGGGGGGACGGAAGCTATGGCTACACCTTC CAWGDGSYGYTF
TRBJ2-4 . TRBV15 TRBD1 TGTGCCACCAGCAGAGAAAGAGGACAGGAATTTCTTGCCAAAAACATTCAGTACTTC CATSRERGQEFLAKNIQYF
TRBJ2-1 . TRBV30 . TGTGCCTGGAGTGTACCGCCGCATGAGCAGTTCTTC CAWSVPPHEQFF
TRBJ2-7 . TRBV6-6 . TGTGCCAGCAGTTACTCGGTAGATTACGAGCAGTACTTC CASSYSVDYEQYF
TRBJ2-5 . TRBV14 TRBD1 TGTGCCAGCAGCCAAGGGACAGGGAGCGTGACCCAGTACTTC CASSQGTGSVTQYF
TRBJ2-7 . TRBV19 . TGTGCCAGTAGTATCACAGGGAGCTCCTACGAGCAGTACTTC CASSITGSSYEQYF
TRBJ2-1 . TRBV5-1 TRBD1 TGCGCCAGCAGCTTGGCGGCAGGGGGCATTTATAATGAGCAGTTCTTC CASSLAAGGIYNEQFF
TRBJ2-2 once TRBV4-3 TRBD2 TGCGCCAGCAGCCAAGATCTAGCGGGGGGGCTCGGCGGGGAGCTGTTTTTT CASSQDLAGGLGGELFF
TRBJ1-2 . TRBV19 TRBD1 TGTGCCAGTAGTGTAACAGGGGACTACTATGGCTACACCTTC CASSVTGDYYGYTF
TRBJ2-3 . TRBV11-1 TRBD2 TGTGCCAGCAGCCCACTAGCGGGGGGCACAGATACGCAGTATTTT CASSPLAGGTDTQYF
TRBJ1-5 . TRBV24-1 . TGTGCCACCAGTGATTTGCCGGGTCAGCCCCAGCATTTT CATSDLPGQPQHF
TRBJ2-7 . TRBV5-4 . TGTGCCAGCAGCATGGCGGGACACTCCTACGAGCAGTACTTC CASSMAGHSYEQYF
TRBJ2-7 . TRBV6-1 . TGTGCCAGCAGTGAAGCTAGGGACGAGCAGTACTTC CASSEARDEQYF
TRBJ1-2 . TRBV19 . TGTGCCAGTACCGCGAGGGAGGCTGGCTACACCTTC CASTAREAGYTF
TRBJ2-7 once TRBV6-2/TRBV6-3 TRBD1 TGTGCCAGCAGTTACCTCCCGGGACAGGGGTACGAGCAGTACTTC CASSYLPGQGYEQYF
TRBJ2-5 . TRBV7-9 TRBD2 TGTGCCAGCAGCTTCGATGTAACGGCTAGCGGAGAGACCCAGTACTTC CASSFDVTASGETQYF
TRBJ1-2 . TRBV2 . TGTGCCAGCAGTGAAGCTAGGGGCGGCTACGCCTTC CASSEARGGYAF
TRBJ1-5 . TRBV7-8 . TGTGCCAGCAGCTTAGGCAGGGGTGGCAATCAGCCCCAGCATTTT CASSLGRGGNQPQHF
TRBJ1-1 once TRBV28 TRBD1 TGTGCCAGCAGTTCCCGAGGACAGGGGGATTGGGGCACTGAAGCTTTCTTT CASSSRGQGDWGTEAFF
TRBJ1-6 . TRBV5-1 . TGCGCCAGCAGCTCTGCGGATTCACCCCTCCACTTT CASSSADSPLHF
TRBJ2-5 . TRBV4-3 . TGCGCCAGCAGCCAAGAAGAGGGGGACCAAGAGACCCAGTACTTC CASSQEEGDQETQYF
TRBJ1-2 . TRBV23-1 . TGCGCCAGCAGTCGAAGGAGGGGGGTAGCTGGCTACACCTTC CASSRRRGVAGYTF
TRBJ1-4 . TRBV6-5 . TGTGCCAGCAGAGCAGGGGAAATTAATGAAAAACTGTTTTTT CASRAGEINEKLFF
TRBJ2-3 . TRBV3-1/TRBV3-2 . TGTGCCAGCAGCCAAGTTTGGGGGGGGGCAGGAGATACGCAGTATTTT CASSQVWGGAGDTQYF
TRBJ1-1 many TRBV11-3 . TGTGCCAGCAGCTTAGGACGGGGATCGGCTTTCTTT CASSLGRGSAFF
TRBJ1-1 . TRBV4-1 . TGCGCCAGCAGCCAAGGGGTGGGGAACACTGAAGCTTTCTTT CASSQGVGNTEAFF
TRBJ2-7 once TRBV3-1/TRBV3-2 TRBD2 TGTGCCAGCAGCTTCCGGACTAGCGGGGGTGGCGAGCAGTACTTC CASSFRTSGGGEQYF
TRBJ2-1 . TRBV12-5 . TGTGCTAGTGGTTGGTTCGACGGGGGGCAGTTCTTC CASGWFDGGQFF
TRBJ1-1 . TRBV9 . TGTGCCAGCAGCGTAGCTACGGGGGGCTGGGGTATAGCTTTCTTT CASSVATGGWGIAFF
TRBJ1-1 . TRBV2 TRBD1 TGTGCCAGCAGACGGGACAGAGTTGTTGAAGCTTTCTTT CASRRDRVVEAFF
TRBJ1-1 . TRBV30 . TGTGCCTGGGCGGACGGATTGAACACTGAAGCTTTCTTT CAWADGLNTEAFF
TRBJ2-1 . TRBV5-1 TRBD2 TGCGCCAGCAGCTTTAGCGGGGGGCGGGGTGAGCAGTTCTTC CASSFSGGRGEQFF